This TCR beta chain stems from a study of control samples from healthy donors and cancer patients. Sequencing was performed with immunoSEQ multiplex PCR; in TCRdb, only in-frame clones are kept and a portion is missing. The sample consists of approximately 160,000 clones, roughly 92% of them appearing once. Trimming at V came to 10 bases and at J to 4 bases, leaving 11 bases not matched to a gene. The CDR3 length is 15 residues. Germline lookup yields CDR1 ENHRY and CDR2 SYGVKD. Input material: blood. This TCR came from a woman in her thirties in good health. The chain links TRBV10-3 to TRBJ2-7, with 12 bases identical to TRBD1. The CDR3 loop reads CATHTGTGGWYEQYF. The CDR3 coding sequence is TGTGCCACCCACACCGGGACAGGGGGCTGGTACGAGCAGTACTTC.